These 5 T cell receptor beta chains share one sample of origin, sequenced in a study of blood T cell repertoires in COVID-19. Using immunoSEQ multiplex PCR, the repertoire was profiled, and TCRdb retains in-frame clones only, with some absent. The profile shows approximately 360,000 clones, more than 80% of them singletons. Specimen: peripheral blood. All receptors derive from a man in his forties with acute or convalescent COVID-19.

The chain combines TRBV28 with TRBJ2-5, with 9 bases lining up with TRBD1. After removal of 6 bases from V and 2 bases from J, the junction contained 10 bases not matched to a gene. Germline V gives CDR1 MDHEN, CDR2 SYDVKM. The CDR3 runs 16 residues. The CDR3 sequence is CASSSPSGTGQETQYF. DNA of the CDR3: TGTGCCAGCAGCTCCCCCTCCGGGACAGGGCAAGAGACCCAGTACTTC. Using reference TRBV28 and TRBJ2-5 for the parts outside the CDR3, the full variable domain is DVKVTQSSRYLVKRTGEKVFLECVQDMDHENMFWYRQDPGLGLRLIYFSYDVKMKEKGDIPEGYSVSREKKERFSLILESASTNQTSMYLCASSSPSGTGQETQYFGPGTRLLVL.

This chain links TRBV5-4 with TRBJ1-6; 10 bases fit TRBD1. The CDR3 contains 16 residues. Trimming took 2 bases from V and 4 from J; bases not matched to a gene: 3. Germline CDR1 SGHNT, CDR2 YYREEE (reference sequence). CDR3 in amino acids: CASSFGTGAYNSPLHF. CDR3 sequence (DNA): TGTGCCAGCAGCTTCGGGACAGGGGCTTATAATTCACCCCTCCACTTT.

The table lists this clone with a count of one. The chain is built from TRBV5-1 and TRBJ2-7; TRBD2 matches 8 bases. This CDR3 spans 15 amino acids. CDR1 and CDR2 from the germline V gene are SGHRS and YFSETQ. V trimming: 0 bases; J trimming: 6 bases; junction bases outside the gene matches: 8. CDR3 protein: CASSLGSGRFAEQYF. For the CDR3, the DNA is TGCGCCAGCAGCTTGGGGAGCGGGAGATTCGCCGAGCAGTACTTC.

The chain recombines TRBV6-2 or TRBV6-3 with TRBJ2-1, with TRBD1 identical over 7 bases. This CDR3 spans 16 amino acids. V trimming: 6 bases; J trimming: 6 bases; junction bases outside the gene matches: 14. Germline lookup yields CDR1 MNHEY and CDR2 SVGEGT. The CDR3 DNA reads as TGTGCCAGCAGCCCACAGGGGCGCAACTCCCTCAATGAGCAGTTCTTC. It codes for CASSPQGRNSLNEQFF.

The CDR3 nucleotides are TGTGCCAGCAGCCCTACCCTACCGGGGGTCACCGGGGAGCTGTTTTTT. Protein sequence: CASSPTLPGVTGELFF. The rearrangement uses TRBV11-2 and TRBJ2-2, with TRBD2 as a possible D gene (6 bases). CDR1 is SGHAT, CDR2 FQNNGV, per germline. The CDR3 totals 16 residues. V was cut by 5 bases and J by 4 bases, with 17 bases left in between. The entire variable domain, with the rest obtained from reference TRBV11-2 and TRBJ2-2, is as follows: EAGVAQSPRYKIIEKRQSVAFWCNPISGHATLYWYQQILGQGPKLLIQFQNNGVVDDSQLPKDRFSAERLKGVDSTLKIQPAKLEDSAVYLCASSPTLPGVTGELFFGEGSRLTVL.